A selection of T cell receptor beta chains follows, all from one sample in a study of Graves' ophthalmopathy and Graves' hyperthyroidism. From the multiplex PCR reads, TCRdb called clonotypes with MiXCR, one entry per CDR3 protein. The sample carries 500,000 to 600,000 distinct CDR3 sequences, under 45% recorded once. Sequencing was carried out using peripheral blood or thyroid tissue (not recorded which). These receptors came from an adult man with Graves' hyperthyroidism. Each CDR3 is given with its conserved first and last residue. Clone size appears in some rows only: once, few, many, or a class for an expanded clone.

j_call clone_size cdr3_length v_call cdr3_aa
TRBJ1-4 . 13 TRBV7-2 CASSLGLNGKLFF
TRBJ1-2 . 12 TRBV29-1 CSSHGGQTGSTF
TRBJ1-1 many 14 TRBV12-3/TRBV12-4 CASNDGPLNTEAFF
TRBJ2-5 . 11 TRBV29-1 CSLPGEETQYF
TRBJ1-1 few 14 TRBV5-8 CTSSLLAPNTEAFF
TRBJ1-2 many 14 TRBV5-8 CASSLATGTNGYTF
TRBJ1-2 many 15 TRBV4-1 CASSQVPGRGDGYTF
TRBJ2-3 . 16 TRBV7-2 CASSIGEGTSTDTQYF
TRBJ1-5 many 14 TRBV12-3/TRBV12-4 CASSFTGYEQPQHF
TRBJ1-5 many 19 TRBV15 CATSLLLGTARYSNQPQHF
TRBJ1-5 . 16 TRBV7-8 CASSLAVRGVNQPQHF
TRBJ2-1 . 15 TRBV24-1 CATSTGTGAWDEQFF
TRBJ1-1 . 16 TRBV4-1 CASSQGPDLLNTEAFF
TRBJ1-2 . 13 TRBV10-3 CAITSTGSDGYTF
TRBJ1-1 . 14 TRBV7-2 CASSHRPGSSEAFF
TRBJ2-7 many 14 TRBV6-6 CASSERTGYYEQYF
TRBJ2-6 many 16 TRBV7-9 CASSFGTASGANVLTF
TRBJ2-7 many 15 TRBV20-1 CSARRLGLAEGEQYF
TRBJ2-5 many 15 TRBV7-8 CASSLAFGGRETQYF
TRBJ1-4 once 13 TRBV29-1 CSVDSMVGNTVYF
. . 17 TRBV7-2 CASSSGGHYSSYNEQFF
TRBJ2-2 . 15 TRBV5-1 CASSFSGSDTGELFF
TRBJ2-7 few 14 TRBV7-2 CASSLARGDYEQYF
TRBJ2-7 . 13 TRBV20-1 CSATATFSYEQYF
TRBJ1-2 many 12 TRBV29-1 CSVDRQVYGYTF
TRBJ2-3 few 15 TRBV2 CASLGQGWSTDTQYF
TRBJ2-1 . 14 TRBV2 CASSVRRGVDEQFF
TRBJ1-4 many 16 TRBV4-2 CASSQESEATNEKLFF
TRBJ1-1 many 13 TRBV2 CASSETGTTEAFF
TRBJ2-2 . 13 TRBV20-1 CSAPDRYTGELFF
TRBJ2-2 . 17 TRBV7-9 CASSPNPGLADTGELFF
TRBJ2-3 . 16 TRBV29-1 CSVEGTSGSSYNEQYF
TRBJ2-7 many 12 TRBV5-1 CASSGLTYEQYF
TRBJ1-1 many 9 TRBV29-1 CSVFPEAFF
TRBJ1-4 . 15 TRBV7-9 CASSLAGDSREKQFF
TRBJ1-5 . 14 TRBV10-3 CAISAGTSNQPQHF
TRBJ1-5 . 11 TRBV13 CASGGGQPQHF
TRBJ2-3 . 13 TRBV12-3/TRBV12-4 CASRGTFTDTQYF
TRBJ2-5 . 15 TRBV12-3/TRBV12-4 CASSWGGAGQETQYF
TRBJ1-4 few 14 TRBV12-3/TRBV12-4 CASSQGRLEEKLFF
TRBJ1-1 . 14 TRBV6-5 CASSGLQGGTEAFF
TRBJ1-4 few 15 TRBV3-1 CASSQGPSGGEKLFF
TRBJ1-5 many 14 TRBV11-2 CASSETGWLQPQHF
TRBJ1-5 . 19 TRBV19 CASSGPGQGTSMSNQPQHF
TRBJ2-7 once 13 TRBV7-6 CASNLAGSYEQYF
TRBJ2-6 few 15 TRBV24-1 CATSDPTEGKEDLTF
TRBJ2-3 few 13 TRBV7-7 CASSFREADTQYF
TRBJ2-5 . 16 TRBV5-6 CASTNWGSAIQETQYF
TRBJ1-1 . 14 TRBV5-1 CASSNYGANNEAFF
TRBJ1-2 . 13 TRBV20-1 CSARGGQGLGYTF
TRBJ1-1 many 12 TRBV12-3/TRBV12-4 CASSLDRPEAFF